This T cell receptor beta chain was observed in a study of tumor T cells in aggressive B-cell lymphoma. J lost 4 bases, V lost 1 base, and 3 bases had no gene match. CDR1 is SEHNR and CDR2 is FQNEAQ in the germline V gene (reference sequence). The CDR3 totals 15 residues. TCRdb's table, derived via immunoSEQ multiplex PCR, lists solely in-frame clones and lacks some. This sample has about 7,400 clones, with around four fifths found just once. The receptor comes from an adult with diffuse large B cell lymphoma. Sequences were obtained from tumor tissue. The V gene is TRBV7-9, the J gene TRBJ2-1; 8 bases match TRBD1. The CDR3 loop reads CASSLGDRMYNEQFF. The DNA for the CDR3 is TGTGCCAGCAGCTTAGGGGACAGGATGTACAATGAGCAGTTCTTC.